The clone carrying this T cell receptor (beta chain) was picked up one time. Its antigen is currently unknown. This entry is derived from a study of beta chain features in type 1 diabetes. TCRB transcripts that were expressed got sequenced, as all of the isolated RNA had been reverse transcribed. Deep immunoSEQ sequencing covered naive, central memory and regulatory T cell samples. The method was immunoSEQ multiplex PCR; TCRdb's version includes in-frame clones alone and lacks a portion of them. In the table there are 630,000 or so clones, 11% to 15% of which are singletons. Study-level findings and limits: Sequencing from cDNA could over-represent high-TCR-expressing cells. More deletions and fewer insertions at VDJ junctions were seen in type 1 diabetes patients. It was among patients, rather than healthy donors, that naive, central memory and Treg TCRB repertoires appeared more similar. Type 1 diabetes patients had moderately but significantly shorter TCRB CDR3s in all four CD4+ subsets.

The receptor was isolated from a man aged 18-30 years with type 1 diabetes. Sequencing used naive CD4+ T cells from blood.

The CDR3 nucleotides read TGTGCCAGCAGCTTCAGGGAGGGCACTGAAGCTTTCTTT. Encoded protein: CASSFREGTEAFF. This rearrangement joins TRBV5-4 to TRBJ1-1; a weak D match, TRBD1 (5 bases). Germline V gene data show CDR1 as SGHNT and CDR2 as YYREEE (reference sequence). The CDR3 covers 13 residues. V was pared by 2 bases and J by 4 bases, with 9 bases between.